This T cell receptor (beta chain) was sequenced during a study of blood T cell repertoires in COVID-19. The protocol was immunoSEQ multiplex PCR, while the TCRdb copy is restricted to in-frame clones and leaves out a portion. The repertoire includes approximately 270,000 clones, around 89% of them detected once, and roughly 4.3% sits in the top ten. This clone was counted only a few times. Trimming took 6 bases from V and 5 from J, leaving 19 bases between them. CDR3 length: 16 amino acids. Looked up from germline, CDR1 is SGHVS and CDR2 is FNYEAQ. The specimen was PBMCs or T cells enriched from blood (not recorded which). This chain uses TRBV7-6 with TRBJ2-2; possible D gene TRBD2, 6 bases. The sequence came from a woman in her 30s with acute COVID-19. CDR3 DNA: TGTGCCAGCAGTCCAGGCATCGGGAGTGGTACCGGGGAGCTGTTTTTT. Translated: CASSPGIGSGTGELFF. Using reference TRBV7-6 and TRBJ2-2 for the parts outside the CDR3, the full variable domain is GAGVSQSPRYKVTKRGQDVALRCDPISGHVSLYWYRQALGQGPEFLTYFNYEAQQDKSGLPNDRFSAERPEGSISTLTIQRTEQRDSAMYRCASSPGIGSGTGELFFGEGSRLTVL.